This entry lists 8 T cell receptor beta chains sequenced from one sample in a study of PD-L1 blockade in urothelial cancer. Time point described: peripheral blood 6 weeks after treatment start. The protocol was immunoSEQ multiplex PCR, while the TCRdb copy is restricted to in-frame clones and leaves out a portion. The table includes about 120,000 clones, around 89% detected once. This material consisted of PBMCs, taken around atezolizumab (anti-PD-L1) treatment. The receptor set was obtained from a man in his fifties or sixties with urothelial cancer.

The chain recombines TRBV6-5 with TRBJ1-2, with 10 bases that match TRBD1. Germline V gene sequence: CDR1 MNHEY, CDR2 SVGAGI. The CDR3 length is 15 residues. The V gene end was trimmed by 4 bases and the J gene end by 2 bases; junction bases not matched to a gene: 4. This CDR3 is CASSSRQGANYGYTF. DNA of the CDR3: TGTGCCAGCAGTTCAAGACAGGGGGCAAACTATGGCTACACCTTC.

The rearrangement uses TRBV7-9 and TRBJ2-5; 7 nucleotides match TRBD1. This CDR3 is 13 amino acids long. V dropped 9 bases and J dropped 5; count of bases not matched to a gene: 9. Germline loops: CDR1 SEHNR, CDR2 FQNEAQ (reference sequence). The DNA of the CDR3 is TGTGCCAGTGAACAGGGGATCGCGGAGACCCAGTACTTC. Translating gives CASEQGIAETQYF.

V is TRBV7-3 and J is TRBJ2-1; 7 bases are a match to TRBD1. There are 15 residues in the CDR3. Per the germline V gene, CDR1 is SGHTA and CDR2 is FQGTGA. After removal of 5 bases from V and 1 base from J, the junction contained 5 bases not matched to a gene. The CDR3 protein is CASSPRQGSYNEQFF. The CDR3 DNA follows: TGTGCCAGCAGCCCCAGACAGGGATCCTACAATGAGCAGTTCTTC.

V is TRBV19 and J is TRBJ2-1; 8 bases are a match to TRBD1. The CDR3 loop spans 14 amino acids. The V segment lost 6 bases and the J segment 2 bases; nucleotides outside the gene matches: 3. Looked up from germline, CDR1 is LNHDA and CDR2 is SQIVND (reference sequence). CDR3 sequence reads: CASSPQGAYNEQFF. The CDR3 bases are TGTGCCAGTAGCCCACAGGGGGCCTACAATGAGCAGTTCTTC.

The chain combines TRBV14 with TRBJ2-7; 11 bases are a match to TRBD2. From germline, CDR1 is SGHDN and CDR2 FVKESK. The length of the CDR3 is 18 residues. Losses at the gene ends were 3 bases for V and 3 bases for J; bases not matched to a gene: 13. CDR3 in amino acids: CASSQIHGLAGFVYEQYF. CDR3 nucleotides: TGTGCCAGCAGCCAGATTCATGGACTAGCGGGTTTTGTCTACGAGCAGTACTTC.

V usage is TRBV10-2 and J usage is TRBJ2-7, with D unresolved. The CDR3 consists of 15 residues. Per the germline V gene, CDR1 is WSHSY and CDR2 is SAAADI. V gave up 6 bases and J gave up 2 bases, with 17 bases separating them. DNA for the CDR3: TGCGCCAGCAGCGACCGGGTCTTCGGAACCTACGAGCAGTACTTC. Its protein product is CASSDRVFGTYEQYF.

The chain carries TRBV28 and TRBJ2-1; D is uncertain. The CDR3 extends over 12 amino acids. The V gene lost 6 bases and the J gene lost 7 bases, with 10 bases spanning the gap. Germline-derived CDR1 and CDR2 are MDHEN and SYDVKM. The CDR3, as DNA: TGTGCCAGCAGCCCCCTAGAAAATGAGCAGTTCTTC. Translating it yields CASSPLENEQFF.

This chain joins TRBV9 and TRBJ1-3; D is unresolved. Deletions cut 0 bases from V and 0 bases from J, with 7 bases between. The length of the CDR3 is 15 residues. Germline-derived CDR1 and CDR2 are SGDLS and YYNGEE. CDR3 sequence reads: CASSVGESSGNTIYF. The DNA for the CDR3 is TGTGCCAGCAGCGTAGGGGAGAGCTCTGGAAACACCATATATTTT.